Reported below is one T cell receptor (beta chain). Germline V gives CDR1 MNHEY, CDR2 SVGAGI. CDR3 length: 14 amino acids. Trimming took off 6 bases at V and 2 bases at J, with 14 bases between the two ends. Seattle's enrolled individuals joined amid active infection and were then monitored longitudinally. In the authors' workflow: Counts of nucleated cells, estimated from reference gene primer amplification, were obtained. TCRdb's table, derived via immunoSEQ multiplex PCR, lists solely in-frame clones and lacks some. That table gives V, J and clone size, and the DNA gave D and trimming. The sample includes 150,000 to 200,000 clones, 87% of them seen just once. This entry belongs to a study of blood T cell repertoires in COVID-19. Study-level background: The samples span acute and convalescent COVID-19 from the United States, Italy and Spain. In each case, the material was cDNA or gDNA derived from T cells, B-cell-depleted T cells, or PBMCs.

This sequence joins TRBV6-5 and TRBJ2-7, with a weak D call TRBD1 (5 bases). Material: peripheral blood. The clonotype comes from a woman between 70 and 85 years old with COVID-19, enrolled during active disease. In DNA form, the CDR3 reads TGTGCCAGCAGGACCCTATCGACAGCCTACGAGCAGTACTTC. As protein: CASRTLSTAYEQYF.